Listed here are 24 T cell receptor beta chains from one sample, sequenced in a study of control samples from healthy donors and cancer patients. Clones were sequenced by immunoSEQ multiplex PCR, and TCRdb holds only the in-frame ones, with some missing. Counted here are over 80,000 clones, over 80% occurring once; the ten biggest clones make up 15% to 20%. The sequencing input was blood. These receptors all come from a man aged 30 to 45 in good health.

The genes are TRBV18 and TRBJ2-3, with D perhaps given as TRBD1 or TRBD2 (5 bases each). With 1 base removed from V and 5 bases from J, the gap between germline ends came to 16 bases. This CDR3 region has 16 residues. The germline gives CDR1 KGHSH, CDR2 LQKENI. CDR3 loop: CASSPRGAGPGDTQYF. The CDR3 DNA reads TGTGCCAGCTCACCACGAGGGGCCGGCCCCGGAGATACGCAGTATTTT.

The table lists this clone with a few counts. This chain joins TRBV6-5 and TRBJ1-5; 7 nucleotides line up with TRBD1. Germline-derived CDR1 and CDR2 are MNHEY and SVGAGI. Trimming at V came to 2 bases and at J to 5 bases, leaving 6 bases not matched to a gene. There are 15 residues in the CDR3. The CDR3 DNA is TGTGCCAGCAGTTACCGCTGGGACAGCTATCAGCCCCAGCATTTT. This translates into CASSYRWDSYQPQHF.

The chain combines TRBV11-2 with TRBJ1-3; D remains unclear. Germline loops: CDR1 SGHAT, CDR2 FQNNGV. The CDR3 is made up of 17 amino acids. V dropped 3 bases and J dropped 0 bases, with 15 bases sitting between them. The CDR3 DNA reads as TGTGCCAGCAGCTTCCTCAGACGACGGGACTCTGGAAACACCATATATTTT. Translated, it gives CASSFLRRRDSGNTIYF.

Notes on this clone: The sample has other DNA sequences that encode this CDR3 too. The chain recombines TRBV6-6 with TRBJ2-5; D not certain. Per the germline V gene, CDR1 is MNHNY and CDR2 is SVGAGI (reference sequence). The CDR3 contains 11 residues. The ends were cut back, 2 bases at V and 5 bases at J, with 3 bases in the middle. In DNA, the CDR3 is TGTGCCAGCAGTTACGGTGAGACCCAGTACTTC. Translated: CASSYGETQYF.

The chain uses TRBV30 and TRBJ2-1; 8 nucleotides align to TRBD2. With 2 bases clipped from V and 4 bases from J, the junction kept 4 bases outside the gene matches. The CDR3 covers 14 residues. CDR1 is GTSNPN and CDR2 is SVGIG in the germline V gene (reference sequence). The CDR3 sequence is CAWSWSGGYNEQFF. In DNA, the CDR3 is TGTGCCTGGAGTTGGAGCGGGGGTTACAATGAGCAGTTCTTC.

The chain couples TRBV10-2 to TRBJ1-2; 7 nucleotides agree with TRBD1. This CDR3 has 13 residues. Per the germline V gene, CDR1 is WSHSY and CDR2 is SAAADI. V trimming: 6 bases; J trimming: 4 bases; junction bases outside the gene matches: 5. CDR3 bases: TGCGCCAGCAGACAGGGGTCCTTCTATGGCTACACCTTC. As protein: CASRQGSFYGYTF.

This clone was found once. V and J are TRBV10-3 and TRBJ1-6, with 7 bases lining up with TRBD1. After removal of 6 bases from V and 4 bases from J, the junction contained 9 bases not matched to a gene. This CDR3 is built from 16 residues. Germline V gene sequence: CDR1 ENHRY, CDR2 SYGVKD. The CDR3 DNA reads TGTGCCATCAGCGGGGTGGGGACAGAGTATAATTCACCCCTCCACTTT. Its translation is CAISGVGTEYNSPLHF.

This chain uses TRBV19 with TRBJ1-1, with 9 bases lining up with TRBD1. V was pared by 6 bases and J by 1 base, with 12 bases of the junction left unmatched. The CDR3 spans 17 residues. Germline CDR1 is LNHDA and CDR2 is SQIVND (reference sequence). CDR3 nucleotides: TGTGCCAGTAGGGATATTAGTGCGACAGGGGGGAACACTGAAGCTTTCTTT. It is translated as CASRDISATGGNTEAFF.

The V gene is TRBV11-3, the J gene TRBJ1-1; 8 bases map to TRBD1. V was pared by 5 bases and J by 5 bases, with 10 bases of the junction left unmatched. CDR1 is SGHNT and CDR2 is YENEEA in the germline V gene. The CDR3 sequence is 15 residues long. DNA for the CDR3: TGTGCCAGCAGCATGACAGGGGAATCATCTACTGAAGCTTTCTTT. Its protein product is CASSMTGESSTEAFF.

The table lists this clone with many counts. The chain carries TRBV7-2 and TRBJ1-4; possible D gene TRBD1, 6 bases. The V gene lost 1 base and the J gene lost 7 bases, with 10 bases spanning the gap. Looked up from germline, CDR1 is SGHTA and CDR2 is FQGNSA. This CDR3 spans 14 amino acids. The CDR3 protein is CASSLVGGGEKLFF. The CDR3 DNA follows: TGTGCCAGCAGCTTAGTAGGGGGAGGTGAAAAACTGTTTTTT.

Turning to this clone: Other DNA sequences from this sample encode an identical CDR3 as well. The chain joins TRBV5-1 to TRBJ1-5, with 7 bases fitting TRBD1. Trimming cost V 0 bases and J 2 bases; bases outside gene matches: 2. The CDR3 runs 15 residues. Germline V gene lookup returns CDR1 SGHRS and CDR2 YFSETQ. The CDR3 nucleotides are TGCGCCAGCAGCTTGGATGGACAGGGCAATCAGCCCCAGCATTTT. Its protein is CASSLDGQGNQPQHF.

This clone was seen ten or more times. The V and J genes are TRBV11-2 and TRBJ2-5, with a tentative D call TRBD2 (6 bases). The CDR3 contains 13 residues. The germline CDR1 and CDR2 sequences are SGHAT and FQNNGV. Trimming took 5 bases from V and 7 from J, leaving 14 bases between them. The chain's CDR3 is CASSPLRAGTQYF. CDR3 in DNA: TGTGCCAGCAGCCCCCTTCGAGCGGGGACCCAGTACTTC. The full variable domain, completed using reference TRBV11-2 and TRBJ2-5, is EAGVAQSPRYKIIEKRQSVAFWCNPISGHATLYWYQQILGQGPKLLIQFQNNGVVDDSQLPKDRFSAERLKGVDSTLKIQPAKLEDSAVYLCASSPLRAGTQYFGPGTRLLVL.

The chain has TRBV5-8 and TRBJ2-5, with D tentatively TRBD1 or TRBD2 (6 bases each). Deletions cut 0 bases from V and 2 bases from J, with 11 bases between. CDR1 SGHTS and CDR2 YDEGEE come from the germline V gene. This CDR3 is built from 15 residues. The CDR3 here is CASSLEGGRQETQYF. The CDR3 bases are TGTGCCAGCAGCTTGGAGGGGGGCCGACAAGAGACCCAGTACTTC.

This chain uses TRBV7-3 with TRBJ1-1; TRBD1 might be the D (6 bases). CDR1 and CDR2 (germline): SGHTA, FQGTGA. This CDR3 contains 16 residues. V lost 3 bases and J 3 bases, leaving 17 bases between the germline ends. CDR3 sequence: CASSLGHGGPDTEAFF. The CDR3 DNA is TGTGCCAGCAGCTTGGGCCATGGGGGCCCGGACACTGAAGCTTTCTTT.

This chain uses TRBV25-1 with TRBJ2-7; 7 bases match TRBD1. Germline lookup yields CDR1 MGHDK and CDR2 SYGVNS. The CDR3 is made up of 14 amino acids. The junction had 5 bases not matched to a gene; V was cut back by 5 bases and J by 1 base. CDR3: CASSQPGQSYEQYF. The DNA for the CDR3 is TGTGCCAGCAGTCAACCGGGACAGTCCTACGAGCAGTACTTC.

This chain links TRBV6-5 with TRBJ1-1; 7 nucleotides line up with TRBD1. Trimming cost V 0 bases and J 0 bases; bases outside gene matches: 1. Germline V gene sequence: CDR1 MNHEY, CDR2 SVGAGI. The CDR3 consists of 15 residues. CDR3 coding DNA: TGTGCCAGCAGTTACTCCGGGACAGTGAACACTGAAGCTTTCTTT. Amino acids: CASSYSGTVNTEAFF.

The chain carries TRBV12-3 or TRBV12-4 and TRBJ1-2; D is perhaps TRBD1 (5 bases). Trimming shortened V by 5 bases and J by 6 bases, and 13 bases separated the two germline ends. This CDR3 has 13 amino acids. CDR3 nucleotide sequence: TGTGCCAGCAGTAGCGGGGGGTTGGATGGCTACACCTTC. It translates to CASSSGGLDGYTF.

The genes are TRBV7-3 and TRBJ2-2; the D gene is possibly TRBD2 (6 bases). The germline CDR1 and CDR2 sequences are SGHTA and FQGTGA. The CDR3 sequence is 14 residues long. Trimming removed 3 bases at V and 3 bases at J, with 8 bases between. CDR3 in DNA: TGTGCCAGCAGCTTCTCGGGGGACACCGGGGAGCTGTTTTTT. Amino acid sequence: CASSFSGDTGELFF.

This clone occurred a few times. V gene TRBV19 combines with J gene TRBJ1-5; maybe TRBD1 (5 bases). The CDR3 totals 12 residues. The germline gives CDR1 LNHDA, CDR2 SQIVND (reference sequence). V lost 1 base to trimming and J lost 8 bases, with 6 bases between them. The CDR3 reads CASSIGGEPQHF. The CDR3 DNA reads TGTGCCAGTAGTATAGGGGGCGAGCCCCAGCATTTT. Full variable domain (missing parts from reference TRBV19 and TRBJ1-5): DGGITQSPKYLFRKEGQNVTLSCEQNLNHDAMYWYRQDPGQGLRLIYYSQIVNDFQKGDIAEGYSVSREKKESFPLTVTSAQKNPTAFYLCASSIGGEPQHFGDGTRLSIL.

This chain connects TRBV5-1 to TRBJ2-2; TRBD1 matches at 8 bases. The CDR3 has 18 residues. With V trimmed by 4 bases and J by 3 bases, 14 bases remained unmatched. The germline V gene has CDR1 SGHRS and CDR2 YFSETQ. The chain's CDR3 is CASSRFSTGTGYTGELFF. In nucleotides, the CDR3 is TGCGCCAGCAGCCGATTCTCGACCGGGACAGGATACACCGGGGAGCTGTTTTTT.

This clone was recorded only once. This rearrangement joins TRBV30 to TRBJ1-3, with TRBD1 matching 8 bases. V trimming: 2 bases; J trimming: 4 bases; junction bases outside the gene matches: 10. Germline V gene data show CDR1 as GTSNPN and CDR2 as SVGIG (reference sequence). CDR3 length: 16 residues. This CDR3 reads CAWSTGAGGKGNTIYF. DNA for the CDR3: TGTGCCTGGAGTACCGGGGCAGGGGGCAAAGGAAACACCATATATTTT.

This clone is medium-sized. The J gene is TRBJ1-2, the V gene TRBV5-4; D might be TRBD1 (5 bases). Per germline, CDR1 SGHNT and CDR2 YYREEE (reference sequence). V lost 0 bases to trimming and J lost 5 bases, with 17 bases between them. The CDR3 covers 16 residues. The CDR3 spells CASSLALAREGYGYTF. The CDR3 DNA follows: TGTGCCAGCAGCTTGGCATTGGCCAGGGAAGGATATGGCTACACCTTC.

In DNA, the CDR3 is TGTGCCAGCAGGCCCTGTTTTGGGGGGGAGCAATTAGCCAAAAACATTCAGTACTTC. Protein: CASRPCFGGEQLAKNIQYF. V and J are TRBV5-6 and TRBJ2-4; the match to TRBD2 covers 7 bases. Germline assignment: CDR1 SGHDT and CDR2 YYEEEE. The V and J ends lost 5 bases and 0 bases, in that order; junction bases with no gene match: 17. The length of the CDR3 is 19 residues.

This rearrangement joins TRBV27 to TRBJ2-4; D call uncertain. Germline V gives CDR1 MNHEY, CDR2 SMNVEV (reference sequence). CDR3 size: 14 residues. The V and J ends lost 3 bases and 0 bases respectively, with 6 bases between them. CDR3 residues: CASSLGLAKNIQYF. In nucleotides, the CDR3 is TGTGCCAGCAGTTTGGGTTTAGCCAAAAACATTCAGTACTTC.